These 18 T cell receptor beta chains share one sample of origin, sequenced in a study of a mutant IDH1 vaccine in newly diagnosed glioma. Profiling relied on immunoSEQ multiplex PCR, and the TCRdb table lists in-frame clones only, not all of them. The table lists around 87,000 clones, 80% to 90% of them singletons. Specified time point: baseline, week 1 (first vaccination visit). This sample's treatment: pre-vaccination baseline after standard-of-care therapy. The sequenced sample was PBMCs, obtained from a glioma patient treated with radiotherapy, temozolomide or both. These receptors originate from a woman aged 45-60 years with glioma.

This chain links TRBV5-1 with TRBJ2-2; 7 positions agree with TRBD1. Germline CDR1 is SGHRS and CDR2 is YFSETQ. Unmatched junction bases numbered 5, after V lost 3 bases and J lost 6 bases. This CDR3 contains 14 residues. CDR3 amino acids: CASSYLDRPGELFF. CDR3 in DNA: TGCGCCAGCAGCTACTTGGACAGGCCCGGGGAGCTGTTTTTT.

This clone was seen only once. The chain carries TRBV5-1 and TRBJ1-5; perhaps TRBD1 as D (5 bases). The length of the CDR3 is 17 residues. Germline-derived CDR1 and CDR2 are SGHRS and YFSETQ. V was clipped by 3 bases and J by 2 bases, with 18 bases between them. The CDR3 is CASSSGGLTGGNQPQHF. The CDR3, as DNA: TGCGCCAGCAGCTCGGGGGGTTTAACGGGCGGCAATCAGCCCCAGCATTTT.

The chain couples TRBV11-2 to TRBJ1-2; D perhaps matches TRBD1 (5 bases). Germline V gene lookup returns CDR1 SGHAT and CDR2 FQNNGV. Trimming shortened V by 6 bases and J by 8 bases, and 16 bases separated the two germline ends. CDR3 size: 13 residues. The CDR3 nucleotides read TGTGCCAGCAGTCTCGGGGGGTTATGGGGCTACACCTTC. Translating it yields CASSLGGLWGYTF.

About this clone itself: A far larger clone is only one base removed, so a read error is likely. The chain uses TRBV6-5 and TRBJ2-6, with unresolved D. Germline V gene data show CDR1 as MNHEY and CDR2 as SVGAGI. V lost 2 bases, J lost 0 bases, and 2 bases lay in between. The length of the CDR3 is 14 residues. The CDR3 bases are TGTGCCAGCAGTTACAGCTCTGGGGCCAACGTCCTGACTTTC. It is translated as CASSYSSGANVLTF.

This clone was counted a single time. The chain carries TRBV14 and TRBJ2-7; 8 bases match TRBD1. The CDR3 is made up of 14 amino acids. The germline gives CDR1 SGHDN, CDR2 FVKESK. V dropped 0 bases and J dropped 5; count of bases not matched to a gene: 3. CDR3 coding DNA: TGTGCCAGCAGCCAAGATAACAGGGGGGACGAGCAGTACTTC. Protein product: CASSQDNRGDEQYF.

The rearrangement joins TRBV2 to TRBJ2-7; D possibly corresponds to TRBD2 (5 bases). Looked up from germline, CDR1 is SNHLY and CDR2 is FYNNEI. The V and J ends lost 4 bases and 0 bases respectively, with 13 bases between them. The CDR3 contains 15 residues. CDR3: CASSASTRGSYEQYF. CDR3 DNA: TGTGCCAGCAGTGCCTCTACACGGGGCTCCTACGAGCAGTACTTC.

V and J are TRBV6-1 and TRBJ1-5, with D unclear. The ends were cut back, 6 bases at V and 4 bases at J, with 13 bases in the middle. CDR1 is MNHNS, CDR2 SASEGT, per germline. This CDR3 contains 14 residues. Here the CDR3 DNA reads TGTGCCAGCAGCGGACTAACTCTAAATCAGCCCCAGCATTTT. Amino acids: CASSGLTLNQPQHF.

The chain links TRBV15 to TRBJ2-3, with D possibly TRBD2 on 7 matching bases. Between the trimmed V and J ends, which lost 0 bases and 3 bases, there was a span of 13 bases. CDR3 size: 16 residues. The germline V gene has CDR1 LNHNV and CDR2 YYDKDF (reference sequence). The CDR3 coding sequence is TGTGCCACCAGCAGAGATCGGGGAGGGGGGACAGATACGCAGTATTTT. Translation gives CATSRDRGGGTDTQYF.

The V and J genes are TRBV19 and TRBJ2-2; D perhaps matches TRBD1 (6 bases). The germline V gene has CDR1 LNHDA and CDR2 SQIVND (reference sequence). The CDR3 spans 16 residues. V lost 5 bases to trimming and J lost 1 base, with 14 bases between them. The CDR3 region is CASSSHMDRNTGELFF. The CDR3 nucleotides are TGTGCCAGTAGTTCCCACATGGACAGGAACACCGGGGAGCTGTTTTTT.

This clone was observed a few times. The rearrangement joins TRBV5-1 to TRBJ1-1; D gene ambiguous. Germline V lookup: CDR1 SGHRS, CDR2 YFSETQ. The CDR3 is made up of 15 amino acids. V lost 1 base to trimming and J lost 0 bases, with 10 bases between them. CDR3 residues: CASSLNSAVNTEAFF. The CDR3 DNA reads TGCGCCAGCAGCTTGAATAGCGCAGTGAACACTGAAGCTTTCTTT.

The gene calls are TRBV6-4 and TRBJ2-1; 12 bases line up with TRBD1. This CDR3 region has 15 residues. Trimming at V came to 4 bases and at J to 8 bases, leaving 6 bases not matched to a gene. Germline CDR1 reads MRHNA; CDR2 reads SNTAGT. The CDR3 DNA sequence: TGTGCCAGCAGTGGGGACAGGGGGCCTAGCGATGAGCAGTTCTTC. Translated: CASSGDRGPSDEQFF.

The gene calls are TRBV6-1 and TRBJ1-5; D remains ambiguous. Trimming took 4 bases from V and 0 from J, leaving 13 bases between them. CDR3 length: 16 amino acids. The germline CDR1 and CDR2 sequences are MNHNS and SASEGT. Here the CDR3 reads CASSALSVYSNQPQHF. In DNA, the CDR3 is TGTGCCAGCAGTGCCTTATCAGTTTATAGCAATCAGCCCCAGCATTTT.

The chain links TRBV20-1 to TRBJ1-1, with unresolved D. Germline V lookup: CDR1 DFQATT, CDR2 SNEGSKA (reference sequence). V was shortened by 3 bases and J by 7 bases, with 9 bases between the two germline ends. CDR3 size: 11 residues. The CDR3 sequence is CSARGMSEAFF. The CDR3 DNA reads TGCAGTGCTAGGGGGATGAGTGAAGCTTTCTTT.

The chain couples TRBV11-3 to TRBJ2-2; D is uncertain. This CDR3 spans 12 amino acids. Germline CDR1 is SGHNT and CDR2 is YENEEA. V was trimmed by 5 bases and J by 4 bases, leaving 5 bases between them. CDR3 coding DNA: TGTGCCAGCAGCGAGATCACCGGGGAGCTGTTTTTT. Translation: CASSEITGELFF.

This clone showed up just a few times. V and J are TRBV5-1 and TRBJ1-6, with no clear D. The CDR3 runs 16 residues. Germline V lookup: CDR1 SGHRS, CDR2 YFSETQ. V was cut by 0 bases and J by 0 bases, with 7 bases left in between. The CDR3 region is CASSLDQSSYNSPLHF. CDR3 DNA: TGCGCCAGCAGCTTGGACCAGAGCTCCTATAATTCACCCCTCCACTTT. Full variable domain (remainder filled in from reference TRBV5-1 and TRBJ1-6): KAGVTQTPRYLIKTRGQQVTLSCSPISGHRSVSWYQQTPGQGLQFLFEYFSETQRNKGNFPGRFSGRQFSNSRSEMNVSTLELGDSALYLCASSLDQSSYNSPLHFGNGTRLTVT.

The chain employs TRBV28 and TRBJ1-4; TRBD1 aligns across 8 bases. Germline V gene data show CDR1 as MDHEN and CDR2 as SYDVKM. The CDR3 runs 14 residues. Losses at the gene ends were 6 bases for V and 7 bases for J; bases not matched to a gene: 7. CDR3 coding DNA: TGTGCCAGCAGGGACCAGGGGGCTGGTGAAAAACTGTTTTTT. This translates into CASRDQGAGEKLFF.

The chain has TRBV5-1 and TRBJ2-3; D unclear. CDR3 size: 14 residues. Between the trimmed V and J ends, which lost 0 bases and 6 bases, there was a span of 11 bases. Germline assignment: CDR1 SGHRS and CDR2 YFSETQ. The CDR3 nucleotides are TGCGCCAGCAGCTTGGATCGCAGCCCTGATACGCAGTATTTT. Its translation is CASSLDRSPDTQYF. Drawing the rest from reference TRBV5-1 and TRBJ2-3, the complete variable domain is KAGVTQTPRYLIKTRGQQVTLSCSPISGHRSVSWYQQTPGQGLQFLFEYFSETQRNKGNFPGRFSGRQFSNSRSEMNVSTLELGDSALYLCASSLDRSPDTQYFGPGTRLTVL.

The V and J genes are TRBV29-1 and TRBJ2-1; D not resolved. Trimming left V 0 bases short and J 9 bases short, with 9 bases between. This CDR3 has 12 residues. Germline CDR1 reads SQVTM; CDR2 reads ANQGSEA. In DNA form, the CDR3 reads TGCAGCGTTGAAGATCGACTGGTTGAGCAGTTCTTC. Protein product: CSVEDRLVEQFF.